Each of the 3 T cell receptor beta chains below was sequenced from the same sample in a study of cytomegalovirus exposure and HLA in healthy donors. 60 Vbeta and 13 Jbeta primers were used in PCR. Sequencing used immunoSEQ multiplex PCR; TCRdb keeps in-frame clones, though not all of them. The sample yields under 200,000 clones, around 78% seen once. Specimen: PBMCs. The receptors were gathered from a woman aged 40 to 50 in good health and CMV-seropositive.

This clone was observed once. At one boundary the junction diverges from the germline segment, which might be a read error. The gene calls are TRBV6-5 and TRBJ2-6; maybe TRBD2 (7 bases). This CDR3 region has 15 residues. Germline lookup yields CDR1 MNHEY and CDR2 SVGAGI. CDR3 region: CASSYGGAGANGLTF. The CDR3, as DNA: TGTGCCAGCAGTTACGGGGGGGCTGGGGCCAACGGCCTGACTTTC.

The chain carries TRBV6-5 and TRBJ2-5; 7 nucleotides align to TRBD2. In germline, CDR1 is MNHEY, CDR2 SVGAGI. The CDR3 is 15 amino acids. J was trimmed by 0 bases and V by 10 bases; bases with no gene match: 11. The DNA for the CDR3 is TGTGCCACCACCCGGCGACGGGGGGACCAAGAGACCCAGTACTTC. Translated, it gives CATTRRRGDQETQYF.

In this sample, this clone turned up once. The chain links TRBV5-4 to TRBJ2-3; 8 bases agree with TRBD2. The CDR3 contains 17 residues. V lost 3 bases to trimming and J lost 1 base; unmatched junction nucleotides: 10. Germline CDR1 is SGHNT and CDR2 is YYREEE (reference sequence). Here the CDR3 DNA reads TGTGCCAGCAGCTGGGCCAGACGGGGGGGGCGCACAGATACGCAGTATTTT. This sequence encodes CASSWARRGGRTDTQYF.